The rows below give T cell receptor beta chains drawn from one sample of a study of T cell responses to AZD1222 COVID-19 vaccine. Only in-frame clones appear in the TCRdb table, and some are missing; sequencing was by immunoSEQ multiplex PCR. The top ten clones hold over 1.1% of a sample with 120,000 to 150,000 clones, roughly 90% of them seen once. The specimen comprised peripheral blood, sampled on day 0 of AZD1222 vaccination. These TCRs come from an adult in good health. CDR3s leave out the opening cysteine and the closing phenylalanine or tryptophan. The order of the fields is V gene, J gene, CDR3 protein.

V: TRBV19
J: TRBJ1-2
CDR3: ASSISVYGYT

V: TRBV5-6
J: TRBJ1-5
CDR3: ASSLGAAEPDQPQH

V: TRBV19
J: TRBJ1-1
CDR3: ASSPQGGTEAF

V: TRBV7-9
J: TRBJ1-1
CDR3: ASSSTGNTEAF

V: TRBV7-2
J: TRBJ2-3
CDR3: ASSLTGFDTQY

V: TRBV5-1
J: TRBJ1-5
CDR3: ASSLEAGRGQPQH

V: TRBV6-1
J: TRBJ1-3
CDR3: ASSERTFGNTIY

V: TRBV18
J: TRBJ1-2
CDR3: ASSPSNGGNYGYT

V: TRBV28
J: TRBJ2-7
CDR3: ASSLGDEQY

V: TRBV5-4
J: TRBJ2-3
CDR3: ASSLSGGPHTQY

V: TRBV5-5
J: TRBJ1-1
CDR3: ASSLVPTGGTEAF

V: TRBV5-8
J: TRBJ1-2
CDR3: ASSLDQGANGYT

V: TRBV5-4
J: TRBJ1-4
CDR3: ATAPGTGNEKLF

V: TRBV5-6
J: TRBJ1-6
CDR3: ASSPGVTLASAYNSPLH

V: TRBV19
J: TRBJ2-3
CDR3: ASSMGQNTDTQY

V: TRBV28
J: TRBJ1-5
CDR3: ASIGHSNQPQH

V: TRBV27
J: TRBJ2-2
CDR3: ASKKDGLENTGELF

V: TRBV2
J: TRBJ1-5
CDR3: ASSDRPNQPQH

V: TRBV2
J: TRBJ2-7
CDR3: ATSGGNEQY

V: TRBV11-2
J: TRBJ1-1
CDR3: ASSLVGTPNTEAF

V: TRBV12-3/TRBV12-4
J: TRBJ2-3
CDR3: ASNTGDTQY

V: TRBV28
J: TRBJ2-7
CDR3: ASSLSKAGGDLYYEQY

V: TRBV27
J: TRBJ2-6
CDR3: ASRRGGTGANVLT

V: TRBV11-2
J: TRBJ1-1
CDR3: ASSLTRVNTEAF

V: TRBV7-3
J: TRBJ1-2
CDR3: ASSLTPTRGGGGYT

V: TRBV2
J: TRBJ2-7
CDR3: ASSDPRTGGSYEQY

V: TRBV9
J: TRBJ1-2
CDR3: ASSLRSDDYGYT

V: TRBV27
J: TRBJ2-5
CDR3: ASSFGGLETQY

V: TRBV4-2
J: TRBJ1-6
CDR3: ASSFGSGASGNSPLH

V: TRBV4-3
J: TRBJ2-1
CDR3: ASSQRTGDSYNEQF

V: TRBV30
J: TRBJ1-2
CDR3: AWRFQGADYGYT

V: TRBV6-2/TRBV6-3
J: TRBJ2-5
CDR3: ASSYWRNFQETQY

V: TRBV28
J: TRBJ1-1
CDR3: ASNPRYGGSTEAF

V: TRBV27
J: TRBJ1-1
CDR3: ASSSMVNTEAF

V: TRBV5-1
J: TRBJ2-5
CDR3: ASSRGLAGTYQETQY

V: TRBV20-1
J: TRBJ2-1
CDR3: SAPRAGEQF

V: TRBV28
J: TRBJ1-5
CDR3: ASSFWRGGQPQH

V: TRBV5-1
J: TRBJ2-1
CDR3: ASSSRVEQF

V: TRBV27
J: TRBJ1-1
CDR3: ASSLVGGPEAF

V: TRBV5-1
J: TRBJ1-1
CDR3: ASSFEEATEAF

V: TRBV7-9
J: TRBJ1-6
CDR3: ASSKGDSYNSPLH